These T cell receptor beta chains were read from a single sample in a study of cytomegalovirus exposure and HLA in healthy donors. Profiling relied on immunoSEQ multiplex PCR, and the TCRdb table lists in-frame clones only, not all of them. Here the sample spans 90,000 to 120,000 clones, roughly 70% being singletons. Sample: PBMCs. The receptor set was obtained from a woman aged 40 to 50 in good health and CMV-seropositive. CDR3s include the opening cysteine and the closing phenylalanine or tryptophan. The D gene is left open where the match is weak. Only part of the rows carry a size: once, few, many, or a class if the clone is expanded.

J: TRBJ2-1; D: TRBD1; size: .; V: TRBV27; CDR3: CASSPTGGRYNEQFF; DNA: TGTGCCAGCAGTCCAACAGGGGGAAGATACAATGAGCAGTTCTTC
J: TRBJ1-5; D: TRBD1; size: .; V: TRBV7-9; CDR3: CASSLGDRASPQHF; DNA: TGTGCCAGCAGCTTAGGGGACAGGGCTTCGCCCCAGCATTTT
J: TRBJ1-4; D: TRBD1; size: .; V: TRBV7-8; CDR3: CASSPGQVSSEKLFF; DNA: TGTGCCAGCAGCCCGGGACAGGTTAGCAGTGAAAAACTGTTTTTT
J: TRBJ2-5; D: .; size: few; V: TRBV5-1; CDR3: CASSLRGSWEETQYF; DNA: TGCGCCAGCAGCCTCAGGGGCAGTTGGGAAGAGACCCAGTACTTC
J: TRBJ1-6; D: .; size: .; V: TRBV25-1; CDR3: CASSLRAYNSPLHF; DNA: TGTGCCAGCTCCCTTCGGGCCTATAATTCACCCCTCCACTTT
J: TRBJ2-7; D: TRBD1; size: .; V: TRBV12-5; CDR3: CASGPRTGLSYEQYF; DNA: TGTGCTAGTGGTCCGCGGACAGGTCTCTCCTACGAGCAGTACTTC
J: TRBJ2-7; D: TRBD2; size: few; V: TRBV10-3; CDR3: CAISETLAGGAYEQYF; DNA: TGTGCCATCAGTGAGACACTAGCGGGGGGAGCCTACGAGCAGTACTTC
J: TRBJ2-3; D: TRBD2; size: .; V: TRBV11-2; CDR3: CASSLGAQAGASDTQYF; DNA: TGTGCCAGCAGCCTAGGGGCCCAAGCGGGGGCGTCGGATACGCAGTATTTT
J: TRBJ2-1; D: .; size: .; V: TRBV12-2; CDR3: CASRWPQASGDYNEQFF; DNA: TGTGCAAGTCGCTGGCCCCAGGCTAGCGGAGACTACAATGAGCAGTTCTTC
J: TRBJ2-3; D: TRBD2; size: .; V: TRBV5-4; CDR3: CASSSPPGAAGGWDTQYF; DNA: TGTGCCAGCAGTTCCCCCCCTGGGGCAGCGGGGGGTTGGGATACGCAGTATTTT
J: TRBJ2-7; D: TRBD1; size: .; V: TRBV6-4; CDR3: CAPNYRDRVFYEQYF; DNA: TGTGCCCCCAATTACCGGGACAGGGTCTTCTACGAGCAGTACTTC
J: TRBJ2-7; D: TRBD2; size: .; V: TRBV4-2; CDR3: CASSHGLAPLDEQYF; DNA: TGTGCCAGCAGCCACGGACTAGCGCCTTTGGACGAGCAGTACTTC
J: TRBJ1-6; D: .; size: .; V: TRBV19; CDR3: CASSGGSSYNSPLHF; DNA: TGTGCCAGTTCGGGAGGGAGCTCCTATAATTCACCCCTCCACTTT
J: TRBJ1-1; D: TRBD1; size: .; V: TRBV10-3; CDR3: CAISRQQGSTEAFF; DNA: TGTGCCATCAGCAGACAACAGGGGAGTACTGAAGCTTTCTTT
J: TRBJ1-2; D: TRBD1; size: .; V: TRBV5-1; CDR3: CASSLGQGWDGYTF; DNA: TGCGCCAGCAGCCTTGGACAGGGTTGGGATGGCTACACCTTC
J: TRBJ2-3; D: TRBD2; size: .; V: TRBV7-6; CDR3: CASSWGGADTQYF; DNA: TGTGCCAGCAGCTGGGGGGGGGCAGATACGCAGTATTTT
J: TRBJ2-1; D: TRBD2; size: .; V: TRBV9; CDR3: CASSASGVEGNEQFF; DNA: TGTGCCAGCAGCGCAAGCGGGGTAGAGGGGAATGAGCAGTTCTTC
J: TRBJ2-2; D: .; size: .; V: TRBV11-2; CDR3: CASSLGRGYTGELFF; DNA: TGTGCCAGCAGCTTAGGCAGGGGTTACACCGGGGAGCTGTTTTTT
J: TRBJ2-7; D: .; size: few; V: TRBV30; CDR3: CAWSPGGGYEQYF; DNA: TGTGCCTGGAGTCCGGGGGGCGGATACGAGCAGTACTTC
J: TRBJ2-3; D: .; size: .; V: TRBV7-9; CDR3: CASSEGGQIRNTDTQYF; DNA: TGTGCCAGCAGCGAAGGCGGACAGATACGAAACACAGATACGCAGTATTTT
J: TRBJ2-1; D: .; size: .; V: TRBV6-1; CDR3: CASSEGWRDFWFF; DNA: TGTGCCAGCAGTGAAGGGTGGCGGGACTTTTGGTTCTTC
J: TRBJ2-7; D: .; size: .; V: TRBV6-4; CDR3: CASSTGISYEQYF; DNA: TGTGCCAGCAGTACAGGGATCTCCTACGAGCAGTACTTC
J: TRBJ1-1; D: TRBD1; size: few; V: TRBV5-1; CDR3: CASSFTGGRTEAFF; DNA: TGCGCCAGCAGCTTTACAGGGGGCCGGACTGAAGCTTTCTTT
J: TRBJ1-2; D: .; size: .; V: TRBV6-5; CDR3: CASNVSPGEFGYTF; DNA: TGTGCCAGCAACGTCTCCCCAGGGGAGTTTGGCTACACCTTC
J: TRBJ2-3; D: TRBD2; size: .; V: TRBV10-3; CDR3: CASSGGGTNTQYF; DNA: TGTGCCAGTAGCGGGGGGGGAACCAATACGCAGTATTTT
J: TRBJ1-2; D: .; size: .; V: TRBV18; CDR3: CASSHDRDSLIHGYTF; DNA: TGTGCCAGCTCACATGACCGGGACTCCCTAATACATGGCTACACCTTC
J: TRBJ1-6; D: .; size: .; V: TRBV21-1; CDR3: CASSRVCDNSPLHF; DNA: TGTGCCAGCAGCAGAGTATGTGATAATTCACCCCTCCACTTT
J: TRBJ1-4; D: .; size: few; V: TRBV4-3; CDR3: CASSQLGGLGEKLFF; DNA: TGCGCCAGCAGCCAACTGGGGGGGCTCGGTGAAAAACTGTTTTTT
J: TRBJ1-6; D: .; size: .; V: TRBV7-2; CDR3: CASSYGTTINSPLHF; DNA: TGTGCCAGCAGCTACGGGACAACGATTAATTCACCCCTCCACTTT
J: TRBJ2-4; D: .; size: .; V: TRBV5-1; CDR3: CASSPLAKNIQYF; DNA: TGCGCCAGCAGTCCTCTAGCCAAAAACATTCAGTACTTC
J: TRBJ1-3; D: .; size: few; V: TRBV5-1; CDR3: CASSEAVGNTIYF; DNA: TGCGCCAGCAGCGAGGCGGTCGGAAACACCATATATTTT
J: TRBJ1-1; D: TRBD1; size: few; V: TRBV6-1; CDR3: CASSGQGNTEAFF; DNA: TGTGCCAGCAGCGGACAGGGGAACACTGAAGCTTTCTTT
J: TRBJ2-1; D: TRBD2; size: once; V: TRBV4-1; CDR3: CASSRTQGLADEYNEQFF; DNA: TGCGCCAGCAGCCGGACCCAGGGACTAGCGGATGAATACAATGAGCAGTTCTTC
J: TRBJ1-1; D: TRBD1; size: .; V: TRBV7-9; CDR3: CASSFGDRALTEAFF; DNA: TGTGCCAGCAGCTTTGGGGACAGGGCGTTGACTGAAGCTTTCTTT
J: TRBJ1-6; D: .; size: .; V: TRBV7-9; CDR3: CASSYRQANSPLHF; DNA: TGTGCCAGCAGCTATCGACAGGCCAATTCACCCCTCCACTTT
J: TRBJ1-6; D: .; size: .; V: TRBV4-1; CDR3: CASSQELGASSPLHF; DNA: TGCGCCAGCAGCCAAGAGCTGGGGGCGAGTTCACCCCTCCACTTT
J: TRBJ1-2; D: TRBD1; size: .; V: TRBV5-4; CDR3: CASSYTQGSYGYTF; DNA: TGTGCCAGCAGCTATACACAGGGGTCCTATGGCTACACCTTC
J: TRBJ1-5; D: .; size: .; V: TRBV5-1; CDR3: CASSLGLSSNQPQHF; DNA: TGCGCCAGCAGCTTGGGACTTTCAAGCAATCAGCCCCAGCATTTT
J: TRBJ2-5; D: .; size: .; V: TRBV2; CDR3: CASTSFQAQETQYF; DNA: TGTGCCAGCACCTCTTTCCAGGCCCAAGAGACCCAGTACTTC
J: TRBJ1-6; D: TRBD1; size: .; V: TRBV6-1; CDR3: CASRETGLNSPLHF; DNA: TGTGCCAGCAGAGAGACAGGGCTTAATTCACCCCTCCACTTT
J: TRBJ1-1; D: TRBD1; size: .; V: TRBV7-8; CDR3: CASSLQGRLTSTEAFF; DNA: TGTGCCAGCAGCCTACAGGGGCGGTTAACGAGCACTGAAGCTTTCTTT
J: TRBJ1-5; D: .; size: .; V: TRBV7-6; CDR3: CASSFWGPEQPQHF; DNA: TGTGCCAGCAGCTTCTGGGGGCCGGAGCAGCCCCAGCATTTT
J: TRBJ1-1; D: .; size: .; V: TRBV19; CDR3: CASSTHTEAFF; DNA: TGTGCCAGTAGTACTCACACTGAAGCTTTCTTT
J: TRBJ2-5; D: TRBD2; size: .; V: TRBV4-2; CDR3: CASSPLAGLQETQYF; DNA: TGTGCCAGCAGCCCGCTAGCGGGGTTACAAGAGACCCAGTACTTC
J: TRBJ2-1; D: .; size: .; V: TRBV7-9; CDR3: CASSLVWSNEQFF; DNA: TGTGCCAGCAGCTTAGTATGGAGCAATGAGCAGTTCTTC
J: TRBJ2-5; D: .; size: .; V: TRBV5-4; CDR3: CASSLDQGQETQYF; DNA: TGTGCCAGCAGCTTGGATCAGGGCCAAGAGACCCAGTACTTC